Sequencing of this T cell receptor beta chain was carried out in a study of cytomegalovirus exposure and HLA in healthy donors. Regarding donors, all were healthy bone marrow donors. Both 60 Vbeta primers and 13 Jbeta primers went into the PCR. Assay used: immunoSEQ multiplex PCR; TCRdb lists only in-frame clones, some missing. The top ten clones hold around 4.8% of a sample with roughly 200,000 clones, 65% to 80% of them seen once. The germline gives CDR1 SGDLS, CDR2 YYNGEE. Trimming at V came to 4 bases and at J to 6 bases, leaving 10 bases not matched to a gene. This CDR3 spans 15 amino acids. The V call is TRBV9, the J call TRBJ1-1; 9 positions match TRBD1. Sequencing was carried out using PBMCs. This TCR was recovered from a woman aged 30 to 39 in good health and CMV-seropositive. CDR3 amino acids: CASSPLTGGGSEAFF. CDR3 nucleotide sequence: TGTGCCAGCAGCCCCTTGACAGGGGGGGGCTCTGAAGCTTTCTTT.